These 26 T cell receptor beta chains share one sample of origin, sequenced in a study of cytomegalovirus exposure and HLA in healthy donors (dated by TCRdb to 2015 to 2018). The protocol used for the library was the immunoSEQ multiplex PCR assay. For the multiplex PCR, a mixture combining 60 forward primers for TCR Vbeta segments and 13 reverse primers for TCR Jbeta segments was used. The source is immuneACCESS, and TCRdb retained only in-frame sequences with V and J called. Part of the clones is not carried over; for the studies checked, unresolved V genes explain less than half of this, and the remainder is unexplained. This sample's table carries some 120,000 clones. In total, the top ten clones hold 3.6% of the sample. The specimen was PBMCs. The receptors originated from a man younger than 30 in good health and CMV-seronegative.

CDR3: CASSRDRATGNTIYF. CDR3 coding DNA: TGTGCCAGCAGCCGGGACAGGGCTACTGGAAACACCATATATTTT. This sequence joins TRBV7-9 and TRBJ1-3, with 9 bases that match TRBD1. The ends lost 5 bases at V and 2 bases at J; junction bases unmatched: 4. This CDR3 contains 15 residues. The germline gives CDR1 SEHNR, CDR2 FQNEAQ (reference sequence).

The chain combines TRBV7-8 with TRBJ2-7, with 12 nucleotides matching TRBD1. V shed 5 bases, J shed 5 bases, and the junction held 13 bases outside the gene matches. The CDR3 is made up of 17 amino acids. The germline gives CDR1 SGHVS, CDR2 FQNEAQ. In DNA, the CDR3 is TGTGCCAGCAGCCCCCACCTTGGGGGGACAGGGGGCCACGAGCAGTACTTC. Protein sequence: CASSPHLGGTGGHEQYF.

This chain joins TRBV5-8 and TRBJ1-2, with 8 bases fitting TRBD1. V lost 4 bases and J lost 5; bases outside the gene matches: 13. The germline CDR1 and CDR2 sequences are SGHTS and YDEGEE. CDR3 size: 16 residues. The CDR3, as DNA: TGTGCCAGCAGCCCCGGACAGGGTGGGTTTCGTTATGGCTACACCTTC. Translating it yields CASSPGQGGFRYGYTF.

The chain couples TRBV5-5 to TRBJ2-1; TRBD1 is a possible D gene (5 bases). Trimming removed 0 bases at V and 2 bases at J, with 9 bases between. CDR1 and CDR2 (germline): SGHKS, YYEKEE (reference sequence). The CDR3 is made up of 15 amino acids. CDR3 in DNA: TGTGCCAGCAGCTTGGAAACAGGAACCTACAATGAGCAGTTCTTC. This sequence encodes CASSLETGTYNEQFF.

The chain uses TRBV9 and TRBJ1-1; no firm D call. CDR3 length: 14 amino acids. The V end lost 2 bases, the J end lost 4 bases, and 12 bases lay between the germline ends. Germline CDR1 reads SGDLS; CDR2 reads YYNGEE. The CDR3 spells CASSVNEVGTEAFF. The CDR3 bases are TGTGCCAGCAGCGTTAACGAGGTTGGCACTGAAGCTTTCTTT.

The chain joins TRBV25-1 to TRBJ2-1, with a weak D call TRBD1 (5 bases). The CDR3 contains 14 residues. V was cut by 3 bases and J by 9 bases, with 15 bases left in between. Germline values: CDR1 MGHDK, CDR2 SYGVNS. The CDR3 DNA is TGTGCCAGCAGTGAGGCAGGGCCCCGACCTGAGCAGTTCTTC. It translates to CASSEAGPRPEQFF. Based on the CDR3 plus reference TRBV25-1 and TRBJ2-1, the full variable domain is EADIYQTPRYLVIGTGKKITLECSQTMGHDKMYWYQQDPGMELHLIHYSYGVNSTEKGDLSSESTVSRIRTEHFPLTLESARPSHTSQYLCASSEAGPRPEQFFGPGTRLTVL.

The J gene is TRBJ1-4, the V gene TRBV5-1; D not resolved. V lost 6 bases, J lost 5 bases, and 14 bases lay in between. Germline V lookup: CDR1 SGHRS, CDR2 YFSETQ. The CDR3 spans 14 residues. Written as DNA, the CDR3 is TGCGCCAGCACCCTTGGCAGGTTCAATGAAAAACTGTTTTTT. It translates to CASTLGRFNEKLFF.

DNA of the CDR3: TGTGCCAGTAGTATTCTCCGAGCTAGCACAGATACGCAGTATTTT. It codes for CASSILRASTDTQYF. J is TRBJ2-3 and V is TRBV19; D unresolved. The germline CDR1 and CDR2 sequences are LNHDA and SQIVND (reference sequence). Trimming took off 3 bases at V and 0 bases at J, with 10 bases between the two ends. The CDR3 covers 15 residues.

The chain joins TRBV6-6 to TRBJ2-7; D unresolved. The CDR3 is made up of 15 amino acids. Trimming shortened V by 2 bases and J by 2 bases, and 13 bases separated the two germline ends. Germline CDR1 is MNHNY and CDR2 is SVGAGI (reference sequence). The DNA for the CDR3 is TGTGCCAGCAGTTACCCGTCGGGTAGGACCTACGAGCAGTACTTC. Translating gives CASSYPSGRTYEQYF.

Of note for this clone: The identical CDR3 is also encoded by other nucleotide sequences in the sample. The rearrangement links TRBV9 to TRBJ1-1; D gene uncertain. The V gene's germline CDR1 is SGDLS and CDR2 YYNGEE. Trimming pared 0 bases from V and 3 bases from J, leaving 9 bases between. CDR3 length equals 14 residues. The CDR3 protein is CASSVAGRDTEAFF. The CDR3 DNA follows: TGTGCCAGCAGCGTAGCGGGGAGGGACACTGAAGCTTTCTTT. The whole variable domain, remainder taken from reference TRBV9 and TRBJ1-1, is DSGVTQTPKHLITATGQRVTLRCSPRSGDLSVYWYQQSLDQGLQFLIQYYNGEERAKGNILERFSAQQFPDLHSELNLSSLELGDSALYFCASSVAGRDTEAFFGQGTRLTVV.

The CDR3 protein is CASSPVSGGETQYF. CDR3 DNA sequence: TGTGCCAGCAGCCCCGTCTCAGGTGGAGAGACCCAGTACTTC. The chain combines TRBV7-9 with TRBJ2-5, with D unclear. Germline V gene sequence: CDR1 SEHNR, CDR2 FQNEAQ (reference sequence). V was clipped by 5 bases and J by 4 bases, with 14 bases between them. CDR3 length: 14 amino acids.

V is TRBV14 and J is TRBJ2-1, with 8 bases aligning to TRBD1. The CDR3 contains 14 residues. Germline lookup yields CDR1 SGHDN and CDR2 FVKESK. Losses at the gene ends were 6 bases for V and 5 bases for J; bases not matched to a gene: 6. The CDR3 DNA follows: TGTGCCAGCAGGAGGACAGGGAGAGACAATGAGCAGTTCTTC. It is translated as CASRRTGRDNEQFF.

The chain links TRBV2 to TRBJ2-2; no clear D. Trimming cost V 5 bases and J 1 base, with 8 bases left between them. Looked up from germline, CDR1 is SNHLY and CDR2 is FYNNEI. The CDR3 runs 14 residues. CDR3 protein: CASSPGLNTGELFF. The CDR3 DNA sequence: TGTGCCAGCAGTCCAGGTCTGAACACCGGGGAGCTGTTTTTT.

The chain links TRBV4-1 to TRBJ2-1, with D perhaps TRBD1 (6 bases). The CDR3 length is 18 residues. V was trimmed by 1 base and J by 2 bases, leaving 18 bases between them. The germline V gene encodes CDR1 MGHRA and CDR2 YSYEKL. This CDR3 reads CASSQGPPWAGAYNEQFF. The CDR3 nucleotides read TGCGCCAGCAGCCAAGGGCCCCCTTGGGCAGGGGCCTACAATGAGCAGTTCTTC.

The rearrangement links TRBV28 to TRBJ1-4; D possibly corresponds to TRBD1 (5 bases). The CDR3 sequence is 15 residues long. The germline V and J ends were trimmed by 2 bases and 4 bases, with 11 bases remaining between them. Germline V CDR1 and CDR2: MDHEN, SYDVKM. CDR3: CASSLPLGLNEKLFF. The CDR3 DNA reads TGTGCCAGCAGTTTACCCTTGGGGCTTAATGAAAAACTGTTTTTT.

This chain joins TRBV19 and TRBJ1-2; 12 bases are shared with TRBD1. CDR3 length: 15 amino acids. The ends lost 3 bases at V and 4 bases at J; junction bases unmatched: 3. CDR1 LNHDA and CDR2 SQIVND come from the germline V gene (reference sequence). CDR3 sequence (DNA): TGTGCCAGTAGTATGAGGGACAGGGGGCTCTATGGCTACACCTTC. It yields the protein CASSMRDRGLYGYTF.

The chain combines TRBV6-1 with TRBJ2-1; 9 bases fit TRBD1. The J segment lost 5 bases and the V segment lost 8 bases, leaving 10 bases of the junction unmatched. CDR3 length: 15 residues. The germline V gene has CDR1 MNHNS and CDR2 SASEGT. This CDR3 is CASVDRDRVNNEQFF. In nucleotides, the CDR3 is TGTGCCAGCGTAGATAGGGACAGGGTAAACAATGAGCAGTTCTTC.

The chain couples TRBV5-1 to TRBJ2-5; D possibly corresponds to TRBD2 (6 bases). V was cut by 5 bases and J by 5 bases, with 16 bases left in between. The germline V gene has CDR1 SGHRS and CDR2 YFSETQ. This CDR3 contains 14 residues. The CDR3 bases are TGCGCCAGCAGGAGACTCGACGGAGGGGAGACCCAGTACTTC. This sequence encodes CASRRLDGGETQYF. The full variable domain, in which reference TRBV5-1 and TRBJ2-5 provide the parts outside the CDR3, is KAGVTQTPRYLIKTRGQQVTLSCSPISGHRSVSWYQQTPGQGLQFLFEYFSETQRNKGNFPGRFSGRQFSNSRSEMNVSTLELGDSALYLCASRRLDGGETQYFGPGTRLLVL.

The V and J genes are TRBV27 and TRBJ1-4; no clear D gene. The CDR3 has 14 amino acids. Trimming took 3 bases from V and 7 from J, leaving 12 bases between them. The V gene's germline CDR1 is MNHEY and CDR2 SMNVEV (reference sequence). This chain's CDR3 is CASSFSGRGEKLFF. CDR3 nucleotide sequence: TGTGCCAGCAGTTTCAGCGGGCGCGGTGAAAAACTGTTTTTT.

The gene calls are TRBV5-1 and TRBJ2-1, with 13 bases aligning to TRBD2. This CDR3 has 15 residues. Germline V lookup: CDR1 SGHRS, CDR2 YFSETQ. Trimming at V came to 3 bases and at J to 5 bases, leaving 2 bases not matched to a gene. The CDR3 sequence: CASSWTSGSHNEQFF. For the CDR3, the DNA is TGCGCCAGCAGCTGGACTAGCGGGAGCCACAATGAGCAGTTCTTC.

V and J are TRBV23-1 and TRBJ1-1; 9 nucleotides align to TRBD1. TRBV23-1 is known as an ORF, though its function is uncertain. V shed 7 bases, J shed 5 bases, and the junction held 2 bases outside the gene matches. The CDR3 is made up of 12 amino acids. The CDR3 region has the DNA TGCGCCAGCATCGGACAGGGGACTGAAGCTTTCTTT. As protein: CASIGQGTEAFF.

The chain carries TRBV6-1 and TRBJ1-3; weak D call: TRBD1 (5 bases). The CDR3 is 14 amino acids. The V end was cut by 4 bases, the J end by 4 bases, with 11 bases between. Germline V gives CDR1 MNHNS, CDR2 SASEGT. The CDR3 nucleotides are TGTGCCAGCAGTGGGGGGGGGTCCGGAAACACCATATATTTT. Its protein product is CASSGGGSGNTIYF.

The gene calls are TRBV5-1 and TRBJ2-2; 10 positions match TRBD1. The length of the CDR3 is 14 residues. Germline V lookup: CDR1 SGHRS, CDR2 YFSETQ. V lost 5 bases to trimming and J lost 4 bases; unmatched junction nucleotides: 2. As DNA, the CDR3 is TGCGCCAGCAGGGGGACAGGGGTCACCGGGGAGCTGTTTTTT. Protein: CASRGTGVTGELFF.

V usage is TRBV5-5 and J usage is TRBJ1-1; a possible D gene is TRBD1 (5 bases). CDR1 is SGHKS, CDR2 YYEKEE, per germline (reference sequence). The V end lost 2 bases, the J end lost 4 bases, and 12 bases lay between the germline ends. The CDR3 contains 14 residues. CDR3 region: CASSLGALATEAFF. In DNA form, the CDR3 reads TGTGCCAGCAGCTTAGGGGCGCTGGCCACTGAAGCTTTCTTT. Drawing the rest from reference TRBV5-5 and TRBJ1-1, the complete variable domain is DAGVTQSPTHLIKTRGQQVTLRCSPISGHKSVSWYQQVLGQGPQFIFQYYEKEERGRGNFPDRFSARQFPNYSSELNVNALLLGDSALYLCASSLGALATEAFFGQGTRLTVV.

The CDR3 loop reads CASSEPGTGGSGYTF. DNA of the CDR3: TGTGCCAGCAGTGAGCCCGGGACAGGGGGCTCTGGCTACACCTTC. The J gene is TRBJ1-2, the V gene TRBV6-1, with 12 nucleotides matching TRBD1. The CDR3 totals 15 residues. Losses at the gene ends were 3 bases for V and 7 bases for J; bases not matched to a gene: 6. Germline V gives CDR1 MNHNS, CDR2 SASEGT.

The chain couples TRBV6-4 to TRBJ2-2; D is unclear. V was cut by 4 bases and J by 3 bases, with 9 bases left in between. The CDR3 loop spans 14 amino acids. Germline assignment: CDR1 MRHNA and CDR2 SNTAGT. CDR3 DNA sequence: TGTGCCAGCAGTGTCCTCGGTGACACCGGGGAGCTGTTTTTT. Translating gives CASSVLGDTGELFF.